This T cell receptor (beta chain) emerged from a study of shared clonotypes between healthy human individuals. About the study: Three men and a couple of women, aged 18 to 49, were donors. Per donor, three plates held CD4 naive cells, three held CD4 memory, two held CD8 naive and one held CD8 memory.

The protocol was immunoSEQ multiplex PCR, while the TCRdb copy is restricted to in-frame clones and leaves out a portion. The repertoire holds around 1.9 million clones, with approximately 94% as singletons. CD45RO negativity and positive selection for CCR7 defined naive CD8 cells, a population that excluded terminally differentiated effector memory CD45RA+ cells. Study-level results: It was the non-shared clonotypes that had lower generation probabilities than clonotypes shared by all four donors.

In the case of this clone: Its antigen remains unknown.

The sequencing sample was made of naive CD8+ T cells from PBMCs. This receptor was identified in a young man in good health. Some clones in this sample may be carry-over from other donors' samples.

The CDR3 nucleotides read TGTGCCAGTAGTGCGAGCGGGAGGACCTACGAGCAGTACTTC. The encoded protein is CASSASGRTYEQYF. The rearrangement links TRBV19 to TRBJ2-7, with TRBD2 matching 9 bases. Germline V gives CDR1 LNHDA, CDR2 SQIVND (reference sequence). V lost 5 bases, J lost 2 bases, and 4 bases stayed unmatched. The length of the CDR3 is 14 residues.